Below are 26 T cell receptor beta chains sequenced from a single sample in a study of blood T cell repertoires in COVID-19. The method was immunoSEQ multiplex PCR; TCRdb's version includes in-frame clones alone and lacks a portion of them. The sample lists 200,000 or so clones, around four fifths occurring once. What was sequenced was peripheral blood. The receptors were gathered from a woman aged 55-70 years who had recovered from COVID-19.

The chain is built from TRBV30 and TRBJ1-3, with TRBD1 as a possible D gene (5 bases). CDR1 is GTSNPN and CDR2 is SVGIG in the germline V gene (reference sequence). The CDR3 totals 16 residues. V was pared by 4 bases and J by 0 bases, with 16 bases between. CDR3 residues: CAWTLTVQDSGNTIYF. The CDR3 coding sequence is TGTGCCTGGACCCTGACAGTTCAAGACTCTGGAAACACCATATATTTT. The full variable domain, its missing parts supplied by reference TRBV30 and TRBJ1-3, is SQTIHQWPATLVQPVGSPLSLECTVEGTSNPNLYWYRQAAGRGLQLLFYSVGIGQISSEVPQNLSASRPQDRQFILSSKKLLLSDSGFYLCAWTLTVQDSGNTIYFGEGSWLTVV.

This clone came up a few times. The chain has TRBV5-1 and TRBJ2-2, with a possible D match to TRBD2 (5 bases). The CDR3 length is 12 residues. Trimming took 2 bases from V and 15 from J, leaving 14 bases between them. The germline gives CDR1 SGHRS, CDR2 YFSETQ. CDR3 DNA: TGCGCCAGCAGCTTTGGAGGTTTTGCCTTGTTTTTT. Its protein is CASSFGGFALFF.

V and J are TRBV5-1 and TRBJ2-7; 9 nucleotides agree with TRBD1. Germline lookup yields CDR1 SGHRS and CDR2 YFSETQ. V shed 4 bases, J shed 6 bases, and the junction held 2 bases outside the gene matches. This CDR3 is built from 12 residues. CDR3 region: CASSETGGEQYF. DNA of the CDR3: TGCGCCAGCAGCGAGACAGGGGGCGAGCAGTACTTC.

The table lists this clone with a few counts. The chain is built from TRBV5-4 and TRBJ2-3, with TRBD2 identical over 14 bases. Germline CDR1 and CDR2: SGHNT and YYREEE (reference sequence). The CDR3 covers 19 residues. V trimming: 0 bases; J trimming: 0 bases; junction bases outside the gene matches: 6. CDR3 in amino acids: CASSLAGLAGAISTDTQYF. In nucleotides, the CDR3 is TGTGCCAGCAGCTTGGCGGGACTAGCGGGGGCCATAAGCACAGATACGCAGTATTTT.

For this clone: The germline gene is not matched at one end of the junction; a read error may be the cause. DNA for the CDR3: TGTGCCAGCACACCGTCGGGGGGACACTCCGGGGGAATTTCCTACGAGCAGTACTTC. Its translation is CASTPSGGHSGGISYEQYF. The chain recombines TRBV18 with TRBJ2-7; D may be TRBD2 (7 bases). Germline CDR1 reads KGHSH; CDR2 reads LQKENI. The CDR3 totals 19 residues.

CDR3: CASSEVPSSGNTIYF. The CDR3 nucleotides read TGTGCCAGCAGTGAAGTACCGAGCTCTGGAAACACCATATATTTT. The chain employs TRBV6-1 and TRBJ1-3; D remains ambiguous. CDR3 length: 15 amino acids. V was trimmed by 1 base and J by 0 bases, leaving 7 bases between them. Germline CDR1 is MNHNS and CDR2 is SASEGT.

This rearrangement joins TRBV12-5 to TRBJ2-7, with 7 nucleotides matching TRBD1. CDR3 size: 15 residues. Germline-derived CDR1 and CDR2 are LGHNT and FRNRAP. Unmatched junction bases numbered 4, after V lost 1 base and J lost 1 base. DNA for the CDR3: TGTGCTAGTGGTTTGGCGTGGGACAGATCCTACGAGCAGTACTTC. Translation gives CASGLAWDRSYEQYF.

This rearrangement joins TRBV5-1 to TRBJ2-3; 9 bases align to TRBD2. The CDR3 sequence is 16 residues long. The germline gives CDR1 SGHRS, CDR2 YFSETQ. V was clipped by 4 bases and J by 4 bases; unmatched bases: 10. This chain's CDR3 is CASSTPLAGRADTQYF. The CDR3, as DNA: TGCGCCAGCAGCACCCCTCTAGCGGGGAGGGCAGATACGCAGTATTTT.

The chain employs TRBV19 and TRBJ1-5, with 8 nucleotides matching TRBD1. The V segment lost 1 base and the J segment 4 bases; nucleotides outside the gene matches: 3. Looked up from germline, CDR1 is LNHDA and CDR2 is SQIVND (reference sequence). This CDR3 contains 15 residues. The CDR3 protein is CASSIGTGGNQPQHF. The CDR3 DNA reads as TGTGCCAGTAGTATAGGAACAGGGGGGAATCAGCCCCAGCATTTT.

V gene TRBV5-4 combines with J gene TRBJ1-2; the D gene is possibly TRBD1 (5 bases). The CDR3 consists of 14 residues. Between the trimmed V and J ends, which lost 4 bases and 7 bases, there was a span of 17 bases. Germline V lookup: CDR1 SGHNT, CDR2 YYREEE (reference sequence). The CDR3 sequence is CASSPRQDKGGYTF. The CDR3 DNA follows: TGTGCCAGCAGCCCTCGTCAGGACAAAGGTGGCTACACCTTC.

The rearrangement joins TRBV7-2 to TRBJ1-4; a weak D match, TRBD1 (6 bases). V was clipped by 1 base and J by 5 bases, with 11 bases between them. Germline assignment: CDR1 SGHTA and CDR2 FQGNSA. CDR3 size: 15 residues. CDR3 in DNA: TGTGCCAGCAGCTTAGGTGGTAGGGGGAATGAAAAACTGTTTTTT. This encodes CASSLGGRGNEKLFF.

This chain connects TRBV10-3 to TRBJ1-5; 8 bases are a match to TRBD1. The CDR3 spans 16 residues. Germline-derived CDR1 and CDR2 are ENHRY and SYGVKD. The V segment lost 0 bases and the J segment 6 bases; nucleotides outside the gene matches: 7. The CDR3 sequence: CAISESIRGRFQPQHF. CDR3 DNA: TGTGCCATCAGTGAGTCGATCAGGGGGCGCTTTCAGCCCCAGCATTTT.

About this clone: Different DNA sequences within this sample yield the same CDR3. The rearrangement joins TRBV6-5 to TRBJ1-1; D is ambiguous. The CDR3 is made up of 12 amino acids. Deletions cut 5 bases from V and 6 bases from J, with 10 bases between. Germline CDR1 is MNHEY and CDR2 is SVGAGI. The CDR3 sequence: CASSRTGAEAFF. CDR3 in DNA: TGTGCCAGCAGTCGGACGGGAGCTGAAGCTTTCTTT.

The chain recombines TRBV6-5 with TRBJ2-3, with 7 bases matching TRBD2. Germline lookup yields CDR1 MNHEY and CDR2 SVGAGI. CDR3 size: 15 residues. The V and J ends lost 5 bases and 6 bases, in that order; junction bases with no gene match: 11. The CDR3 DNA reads TGTGCCAGCAGTCCCCTCTGGGGGGAGGGGGATACGCAGTATTTT. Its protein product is CASSPLWGEGDTQYF.

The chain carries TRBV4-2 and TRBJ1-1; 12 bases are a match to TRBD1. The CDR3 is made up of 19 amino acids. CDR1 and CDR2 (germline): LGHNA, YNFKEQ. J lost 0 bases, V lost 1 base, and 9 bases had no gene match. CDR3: CASSQGDRGRPRMNTEAFF. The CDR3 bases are TGTGCCAGCAGCCAAGGGGACAGGGGGCGTCCGCGGATGAACACTGAAGCTTTCTTT.

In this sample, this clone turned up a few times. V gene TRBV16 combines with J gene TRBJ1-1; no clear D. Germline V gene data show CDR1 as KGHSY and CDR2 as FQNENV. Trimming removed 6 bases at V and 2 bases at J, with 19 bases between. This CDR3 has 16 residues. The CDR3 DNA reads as TGTGCCAGCAGTCCTCGGCGGGGTGGGGTTAACACTGAAGCTTTCTTT. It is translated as CASSPRRGGVNTEAFF.

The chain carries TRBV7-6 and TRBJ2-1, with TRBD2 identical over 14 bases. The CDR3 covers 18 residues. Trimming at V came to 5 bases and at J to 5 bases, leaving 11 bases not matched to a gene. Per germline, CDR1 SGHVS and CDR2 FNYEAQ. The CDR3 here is CASSGPGLAGDFHNEQFF. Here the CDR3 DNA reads TGTGCCAGCAGCGGACCGGGACTAGCGGGGGATTTCCACAATGAGCAGTTCTTC.

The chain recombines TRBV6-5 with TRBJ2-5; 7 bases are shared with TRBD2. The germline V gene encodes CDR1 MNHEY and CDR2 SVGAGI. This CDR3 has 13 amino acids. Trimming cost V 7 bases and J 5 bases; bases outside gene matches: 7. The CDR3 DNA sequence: TGTGCCAGCAAACCGGGGGGTAGGGAGACCCAGTACTTC. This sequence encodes CASKPGGRETQYF.

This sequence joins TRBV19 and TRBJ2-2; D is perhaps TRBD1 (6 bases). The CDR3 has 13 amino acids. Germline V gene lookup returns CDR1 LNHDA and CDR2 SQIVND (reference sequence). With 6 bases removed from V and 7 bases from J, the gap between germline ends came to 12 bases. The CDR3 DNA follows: TGTGCCAGTAGCTACGGACAGAACGGGGAGCTGTTTTTT. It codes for CASSYGQNGELFF.

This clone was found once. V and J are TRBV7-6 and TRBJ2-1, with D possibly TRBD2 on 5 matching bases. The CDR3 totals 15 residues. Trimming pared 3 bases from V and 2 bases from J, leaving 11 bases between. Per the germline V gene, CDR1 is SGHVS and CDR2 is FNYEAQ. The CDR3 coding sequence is TGTGCCAGCAGCTTCCGGGGTCCACCCTACAATGAGCAGTTCTTC. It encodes CASSFRGPPYNEQFF.

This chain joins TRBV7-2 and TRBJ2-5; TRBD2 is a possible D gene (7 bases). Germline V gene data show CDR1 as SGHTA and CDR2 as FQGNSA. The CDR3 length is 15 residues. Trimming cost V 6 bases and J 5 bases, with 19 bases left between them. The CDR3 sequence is CASRLNRGAGETQYF. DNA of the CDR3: TGTGCCAGCAGATTGAATCGGGGGGCTGGTGAGACCCAGTACTTC.

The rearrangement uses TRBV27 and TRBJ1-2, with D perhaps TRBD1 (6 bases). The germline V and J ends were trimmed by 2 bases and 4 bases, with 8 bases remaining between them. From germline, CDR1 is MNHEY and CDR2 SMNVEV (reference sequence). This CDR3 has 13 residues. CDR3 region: CASSLARGYGYTF. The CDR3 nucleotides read TGTGCCAGCAGTTTAGCCAGGGGCTATGGCTACACCTTC.

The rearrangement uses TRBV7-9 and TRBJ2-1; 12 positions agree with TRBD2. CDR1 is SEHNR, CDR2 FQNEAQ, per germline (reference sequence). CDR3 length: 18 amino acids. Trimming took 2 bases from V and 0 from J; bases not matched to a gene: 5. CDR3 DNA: TGTGCCAGCAGCTTAACTAGCGGGGGGACTAACTCCTACAATGAGCAGTTCTTC. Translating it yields CASSLTSGGTNSYNEQFF. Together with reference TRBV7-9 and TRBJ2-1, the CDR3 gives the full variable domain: DTGVSQNPRHKITKRGQNVTFRCDPISEHNRLYWYRQTLGQGPEFLTYFQNEAQLEKSRLLSDRFSAERPKGSFSTLEIQRTEQGDSAMYLCASSLTSGGTNSYNEQFFGPGTRLTVL.

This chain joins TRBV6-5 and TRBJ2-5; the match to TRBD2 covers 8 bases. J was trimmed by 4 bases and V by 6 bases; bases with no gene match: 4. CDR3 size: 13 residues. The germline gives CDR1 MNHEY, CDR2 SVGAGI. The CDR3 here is CASSPAGGETQYF. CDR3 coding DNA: TGTGCCAGCAGCCCCGCGGGGGGAGAGACCCAGTACTTC.

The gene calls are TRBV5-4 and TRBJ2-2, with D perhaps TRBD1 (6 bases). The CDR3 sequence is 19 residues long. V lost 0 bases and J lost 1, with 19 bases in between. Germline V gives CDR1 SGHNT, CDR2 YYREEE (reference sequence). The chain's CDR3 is CASSLGGPRDTENTGELFF. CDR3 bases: TGTGCCAGCAGCTTGGGGGGACCCCGGGACACCGAGAACACCGGGGAGCTGTTTTTT. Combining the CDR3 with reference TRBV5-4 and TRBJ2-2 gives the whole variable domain ETGVTQSPTHLIKTRGQQVTLRCSSQSGHNTVSWYQQALGQGPQFIFQYYREEENGRGNFPPRFSGLQFPNYSSELNVNALELDDSALYLCASSLGGPRDTENTGELFFGEGSRLTVL.

In DNA, the CDR3 is TGTGCCAGCAGTTTATCAGTAAATGGCTACACCTTC. Translating it yields CASSLSVNGYTF. V gene TRBV12-3 or TRBV12-4 combines with J gene TRBJ1-2; D ambiguous. The CDR3 spans 12 residues. Trimming removed 2 bases at V and 6 bases at J, with 7 bases between.